The next 8 T cell receptor beta chains were all read from a single sample in a study of spatial heterogeneity in lung cancer. Each CDR3 protein is one row after TCRdb ran MiXCR on the 5' RACE reads. The sample carries some 21,000 distinct CDR3 sequences, less than 3.5% recorded once. The sample's time point: sample taken at primary tumor resection. The sequences come from PBMCs, collected at surgery. The receptors stem from a female donor with early-stage non-small cell lung cancer.

This clonotype was recorded at least ten times. The J gene is TRBJ2-7, the V gene TRBV15; 7 nucleotides agree with TRBD1. Germline V gives CDR1 LNHNV, CDR2 YYDKDF (reference sequence). V lost 1 base, J lost 4 bases, and 4 bases stayed unmatched. The CDR3 has 14 residues. The CDR3 here is CATSRGRQGYEQYF. The CDR3, as DNA: TGTGCCACCAGCAGAGGAAGACAGGGATACGAGCAGTACTTC.

This clonotype was detected ten times or more. The V call is TRBV3-1, the J call TRBJ2-3; no firm D call. Between the trimmed V and J ends, which lost 2 bases and 0 bases, there was a span of 12 bases. The length of the CDR3 is 16 residues. From germline, CDR1 is LGHDT and CDR2 YNNKEL (reference sequence). The CDR3 loop is CASSQPYLGSTDTQYF. In DNA, the CDR3 is TGTGCCAGCAGCCAACCGTACTTGGGGAGCACAGATACGCAGTATTTT.

This clonotype was counted only a few times. The chain joins TRBV6-6 to TRBJ2-3; D ambiguous. CDR1 and CDR2 from the germline V gene are MNHNY and SVGAGI (reference sequence). The CDR3 runs 14 residues. V was clipped by 7 bases and J by 2 bases, with 13 bases between them. The CDR3 here is CASTPGSHTDTQYF. The CDR3 DNA is TGTGCCAGCACCCCCGGGTCCCACACAGATACGCAGTATTTT.

Many counts were recorded for this clonotype. The genes are TRBV7-3 and TRBJ2-3, with TRBD1 identical over 12 bases. This CDR3 comprises 21 residues. From germline, CDR1 is SGHTA and CDR2 FQGTGA. The V and J ends lost 5 bases and 2 bases, in that order; junction bases with no gene match: 20. DNA for the CDR3: TGTGCCAGCAGCCCAGCCGTACCCGGGACAGGGGGCATAGGAGACACAGATACGCAGTATTTT. Translating it yields CASSPAVPGTGGIGDTDTQYF. Drawing the rest from reference TRBV7-3 and TRBJ2-3, the complete variable domain is GAGVSQTPSNKVTEKGKYVELRCDPISGHTALYWYRQSLGQGPEFLIYFQGTGAADDSGLPNDRFFAVRPEGSVSTLKIQRTERGDSAVYLCASSPAVPGTGGIGDTDTQYFGPGTRLTVL.

In this sample, this clonotype turned up many times. The chain carries TRBV7-8 and TRBJ2-1; the match to TRBD2 covers 9 bases. CDR1 is SGHVS, CDR2 FQNEAQ, per germline. This CDR3 is 15 amino acids long. V lost 5 bases to trimming and J lost 4 bases; unmatched junction nucleotides: 6. CDR3: CASSLSSGIYNEQFF. The CDR3 DNA sequence: TGTGCCAGCAGCCTCTCTAGCGGGATTTACAATGAGCAGTTCTTC.

This clonotype was counted many times. The gene calls are TRBV3-1 and TRBJ2-7; D not resolved. The CDR3 has 13 amino acids. Between the trimmed V and J ends, which lost 6 bases and 1 base, there was a span of 10 bases. The germline V gene has CDR1 LGHDT and CDR2 YNNKEL (reference sequence). CDR3 in DNA: TGTGCCAGCAGGGCAGGAACTTCCTACGAGCAGTACTTC. This sequence encodes CASRAGTSYEQYF.

This clonotype was seen many times. The chain recombines TRBV11-2 with TRBJ2-7; no definite D call. The CDR3 covers 11 residues. Per the germline V gene, CDR1 is SGHAT and CDR2 is FQNNGV. Trimming took 5 bases from V and 3 from J, leaving 5 bases between them. The CDR3 nucleotides are TGTGCCAGCAGCCAGCTCTACGAGCAGTACTTC. Translating it yields CASSQLYEQYF.

This clonotype showed up many times. V is TRBV20-1 and J is TRBJ2-5, with 8 positions matching TRBD2. V gave up 4 bases and J gave up 1 base; unmatched junction bases: 11. The CDR3 totals 16 residues. Germline V lookup: CDR1 DFQATT, CDR2 SNEGSKA (reference sequence). The CDR3 loop reads CSATEDTGTSQETQYF. The CDR3 DNA reads TGCAGTGCTACAGAAGATACCGGGACTAGCCAAGAGACCCAGTACTTC.